The source of this T cell receptor (beta chain) is a study of response to subunit inactivated influenza vaccine. General study results and limits: Researchers suggested that each seasonal influenza vaccination recruits few new T cells.

In TCRdb, the RT-PCR reads were re-called with MiXCR into one record per CDR3 protein. The data show fewer than 250,000 distinct CDR3 sequences, approximately 15% seen once. Details on this clonotype: The target antigen is unknown.

The TCR sequence derives from a man in his fifties who received an inactivated influenza vaccine. This material consisted of CD8+ T cells sorted from PBMCs, taken 5 days after vaccination.

The CDR3 nucleotides are TGTGCCAGCAGCGCGGATGTAGGGAACACAGATACGCAGTATTTT. Translation: CASSADVGNTDTQYF. This rearrangement joins TRBV5-6 to TRBJ2-3; D call uncertain. V shed 4 bases and J shed 2 bases, with 14 bases lying between them. CDR1 and CDR2 (germline): SGHDT, YYEEEE. The CDR3 loop spans 15 amino acids.